The T cell receptor (beta chain) under discussion was sequenced for a study of blood T cell repertoires in COVID-19. Clones were sequenced by immunoSEQ multiplex PCR, and TCRdb holds only the in-frame ones, with some missing. The sample contains approximately 400,000 clones, about nine tenths of which appear only once. After removal of 4 bases from V and 5 bases from J, the junction contained 5 bases not matched to a gene. This CDR3 has 15 amino acids. Germline loops: CDR1 SGDLS, CDR2 YYNGEE. Cohort placement rested on clinical history that participants reported themselves. This clonotype originated in a woman between 40 and 50 years old who had been exposed to COVID-19. What was sequenced was PBMCs or T cells enriched from blood (not recorded which). The V call is TRBV9, the J call TRBJ2-5, with 13 bases lining up with TRBD2. Here the CDR3 DNA reads TGTGCCAGCAGCCCCCGGACTAGCGGGAGTGAGACCCAGTACTTC. Its protein is CASSPRTSGSETQYF.